These 14 T cell receptor beta chains came from one sample sequenced in a study of technical replicates of blood from a few donors. Sequencing was performed with immunoSEQ multiplex PCR; in TCRdb, only in-frame clones are kept and a portion is missing. The sample consists of more than 10,000 clones, approximately 96% of them appearing once. Source material: PBMCs. The receptors originated from a human donor in good health.

V gene TRBV19 combines with J gene TRBJ2-7; TRBD2 might be the D (6 bases). Germline V gene lookup returns CDR1 LNHDA and CDR2 SQIVND (reference sequence). The CDR3 totals 15 residues. Trimming cost V 4 bases and J 1 base, with 14 bases left between them. The CDR3 here is CASSSLADLSYEQYF. The CDR3 region has the DNA TGTGCCAGTAGTAGCTTAGCGGACCTTTCCTACGAGCAGTACTTC.

The genes are TRBV7-9 and TRBJ2-2, with 7 bases that match TRBD2. Looked up from germline, CDR1 is SEHNR and CDR2 is FQNEAQ (reference sequence). Trimming removed 5 bases from V and 5 bases from J; junction bases left unmatched: 2. The CDR3 loop spans 13 amino acids. CDR3 DNA sequence: TGTGCCAGCAGCCTACTAGCGACCGGGGAGCTGTTTTTT. It yields the protein CASSLLATGELFF.

The J gene is TRBJ2-5, the V gene TRBV7-9, with 8 nucleotides matching TRBD1. Germline-derived CDR1 and CDR2 are SEHNR and FQNEAQ (reference sequence). V trimming: 4 bases; J trimming: 9 bases; junction bases outside the gene matches: 16. CDR3 size: 16 residues. CDR3 residues: CASSSTGGQATGSQYF. The CDR3 nucleotides read TGTGCCAGCAGCTCTACCGGGGGACAGGCCACTGGGTCCCAGTACTTC.

The V and J genes are TRBV7-9 and TRBJ2-3; the match to TRBD2 covers 13 bases. The CDR3 is made up of 16 amino acids. Germline CDR1 and CDR2: SEHNR and FQNEAQ (reference sequence). The V gene end was trimmed by 4 bases and the J gene end by 3 bases; junction bases not matched to a gene: 4. The CDR3 region is CASSSLGLAGTDTQYF. Written as DNA, the CDR3 is TGTGCCAGCAGCTCGCTGGGACTAGCGGGGACAGATACGCAGTATTTT.

The genes are TRBV27 and TRBJ1-2, with TRBD1 as a possible D gene (5 bases). Germline CDR1 is MNHEY and CDR2 is SMNVEV (reference sequence). This CDR3 region has 13 residues. Trimming removed 0 bases at V and 8 bases at J, with 10 bases between. This CDR3 reads CASSLSRTIGYTF. For the CDR3, the DNA is TGTGCCAGCAGTTTATCCCGGACAATAGGCTACACCTTC.

The chain combines TRBV30 with TRBJ2-5; D is possibly TRBD1 (5 bases). This CDR3 is built from 17 residues. V lost 1 base to trimming and J lost 2 bases, with 20 bases between them. CDR1 is GTSNPN and CDR2 is SVGIG in the germline V gene (reference sequence). Written as DNA, the CDR3 is TGTGCCTGGAGTGGGGCGTGGGGCCACCCCCTACAAGAGACCCAGTACTTC. Its protein product is CAWSGAWGHPLQETQYF.

This rearrangement joins TRBV28 to TRBJ2-3, with TRBD2 matching 13 bases. The germline V gene has CDR1 MDHEN and CDR2 SYDVKM. Trimming at V came to 3 bases and at J to 3 bases, leaving 12 bases not matched to a gene. The CDR3 has 19 residues. This CDR3 reads CASSFPLTSGRAGTDTQYF. CDR3 coding DNA: TGTGCCAGCAGTTTCCCTCTTACTAGCGGGAGGGCCGGTACAGATACGCAGTATTTT.

This sequence joins TRBV7-8 and TRBJ1-1, with D maybe TRBD1 (5 bases). The germline V gene encodes CDR1 SGHVS and CDR2 FQNEAQ. V was clipped by 10 bases and J by 5 bases, with 14 bases between them. The CDR3 contains 12 residues. CDR3 nucleotides: TGTGCCACCCAGACCGGGGGGACTGAAGCTTTCTTT. Its translation is CATQTGGTEAFF.

J is TRBJ2-7 and V is TRBV4-1; D remains unclear. The CDR3 spans 14 residues. The V end was cut by 0 bases, the J end by 3 bases, with 9 bases between. Germline loops: CDR1 MGHRA, CDR2 YSYEKL. The CDR3 region has the DNA TGCGCCAGCAGCCAAGAAGCGAGAGGCTACGAGCAGTACTTC. Its translation: CASSQEARGYEQYF.

This clone showed up just once. This chain links TRBV19 with TRBJ2-5, with D possibly being TRBD2 (5 bases). Per the germline V gene, CDR1 is LNHDA and CDR2 is SQIVND (reference sequence). Trimming shortened V by 11 bases and J by 4 bases, and 23 bases separated the two germline ends. The CDR3 runs 15 residues. The CDR3 coding sequence is TGTGCCTCTGCGAGTCTTTCCTCTGGAGGAGAGACCCAGTACTTC. Its protein product is CASASLSSGGETQYF.

The chain employs TRBV27 and TRBJ2-3; the match to TRBD1 covers 7 bases. CDR3 length equals 15 residues. The V gene end was trimmed by 2 bases and the J gene end by 3 bases; junction bases not matched to a gene: 5. The germline V gene has CDR1 MNHEY and CDR2 SMNVEV (reference sequence). For the CDR3, the DNA is TGTGCCAGCAGTTTAAACAGGGGCCCTACAGATACGCAGTATTTT. This sequence encodes CASSLNRGPTDTQYF.

This clone was picked up one time. This chain connects TRBV6-1 to TRBJ2-5; D ambiguous. The germline gives CDR1 MNHNS, CDR2 SASEGT. The CDR3 covers 11 residues. V was trimmed by 7 bases and J by 8 bases, leaving 11 bases between them. The CDR3 region is CASMEQRTQYF. Here the CDR3 DNA reads TGTGCCAGCATGGAGCAGAGAACCCAGTACTTC.

The chain has TRBV14 and TRBJ2-7; the D gene is possibly TRBD2 (6 bases). Trimming took 0 bases from V and 2 from J, leaving 17 bases between them. Germline loops: CDR1 SGHDN, CDR2 FVKESK. CDR3 size: 17 residues. The CDR3, as DNA: TGTGCCAGCAGCCAAGAATGGGGGGTCGACACCCCCTACGAGCAGTACTTC. Encoded protein: CASSQEWGVDTPYEQYF.

The chain uses TRBV28 and TRBJ2-7; D perhaps matches TRBD1 (6 bases). The CDR3 is made up of 12 amino acids. V was shortened by 8 bases and J by 5 bases, with 13 bases between the two germline ends. Germline CDR1 reads MDHEN; CDR2 reads SYDVKM. This CDR3 reads CASRSGVNEQYF. Written as DNA, the CDR3 is TGTGCCAGCCGGTCAGGGGTCAACGAGCAGTACTTC.